These 7 T cell receptor delta chains were sequenced from one sample in a study of human gamma delta and Vdelta1 T cells. TCRdb re-identified clones in the PCR reads via CATT. This table has several thousand delta-chain clones, over 30% appearing once. What these receptors recognize is not known. Sequencing input: Vdelta1 gamma-delta T cells from blood grown in culture (DOT cells). The source of these receptors is a human donor in good health.

The chain is built from TRDV1 and TRDJ1; D is perhaps TRDD2 (8 bases). Trimming pared 2 bases from V and 0 bases from J, leaving 37 bases between. CDR1 is TSWWSYY, CDR2 QGS, per germline. The CDR3 contains 24 residues. CDR3 region: CALGEGTSYKSVGGLNVYTDKLIF. CDR3 DNA: TGTGCTCTTGGGGAAGGGACTTCCTACAAGTCAGTTGGGGGACTGAACGTGTACACCGATAAACTCATCTTT.

This clone was counted between two and nine times. V is TRDV1 and J is TRDJ1; D remains ambiguous. The CDR3 runs to 13 residues. Trimming cost V 2 bases and J 5 bases, with 9 bases left between them. The V gene's germline CDR1 is TSWWSYY and CDR2 QGS. In DNA, the CDR3 is TGTGCTCTTGGGGAATCTCCCGGAGATAAACTCATCTTT. It codes for CALGESPGDKLIF.

V gene TRDV1 combines with J gene TRDJ1, with 7 bases lining up with TRDD3. This CDR3 spans 18 amino acids. The junction had 13 bases not matched to a gene; V was cut back by 2 bases and J by 1 base. Germline CDR1 is TSWWSYY and CDR2 is QGS. This CDR3 is CALGEFRYGGFPTDKLIF. Written as DNA, the CDR3 is TGTGCTCTTGGGGAATTCAGGTACGGGGGATTCCCCACCGATAAACTCATCTTT.

V is TRDV1 and J is TRDJ1; 13 bases are shared with TRDD3. Germline V lookup: CDR1 TSWWSYY, CDR2 QGS. Losses at the gene ends were 2 bases for V and 4 bases for J; bases not matched to a gene: 16. This CDR3 has 20 residues. As DNA, the CDR3 is TGTGCTCTTGGGGAAGAGTCCACTACTGGGGGATACGCGCGCGGCGATAAACTCATCTTT. It translates to CALGEESTTGGYARGDKLIF.

In its sample, this clone is medium-sized. This same CDR3 is encoded by further DNA sequences in the sample. The V and J genes are TRDV1 and TRDJ1; 12 positions agree with TRDD3. CDR1 TSWWSYY and CDR2 QGS come from the germline V gene. The V and J ends lost 0 bases and 0 bases, in that order; junction bases with no gene match: 26. The CDR3 contains 25 residues. CDR3 loop: CALGELGPFLKDTGGYRPYTDKLIF. Here the CDR3 DNA reads TGTGCTCTTGGGGAACTGGGGCCTTTCCTGAAAGATACTGGGGGATACCGACCGTACACCGATAAACTCATCTTT.

There are a few counts of this clone. V and J are TRDV1 and TRDJ1; the match to TRDD3 covers 13 bases. Germline CDR1 TSWWSYY, CDR2 QGS. This CDR3 is 25 amino acids long. The junction had 25 bases not matched to a gene; V was cut back by 0 bases and J by 0 bases. The CDR3 region has the DNA TGTGCTCTTGGGGAACTGGGTTCGGAAAAACTGGGGGATACGCGTGCCCCCCTTTACACCGATAAACTCATCTTT. Translating gives CALGELGSEKLGDTRAPLYTDKLIF.

The chain recombines TRDV1 with TRDJ1; TRDD3 might be the D (5 bases). V was shortened by 1 base and J by 0 bases, with 27 bases between the two germline ends. Germline V gene data show CDR1 as TSWWSYY and CDR2 as QGS. CDR3 length: 21 amino acids. The CDR3 DNA reads as TGTGCTCTTGGGGAACGCGCTCCTGGGAGTACCCAAGTTGGGTACACCGATAAACTCATCTTT. As protein: CALGERAPGSTQVGYTDKLIF.